Shown below are 31 T cell receptor beta chains from a single sample sequenced in a study of cytomegalovirus exposure and HLA in healthy donors. Primers: 60 Vbeta forward and 13 Jbeta reverse. Method: immunoSEQ multiplex PCR; TCRdb's copy keeps in-frame clones and lacks some. The table lists about 180,000 clones, around three quarters of them singletons. The sample consisted of PBMCs. These receptors were taken from a middle-aged man in good health and CMV-seronegative.

This clone was seen more than once but under ten times. V and J are TRBV18 and TRBJ2-1, with TRBD2 as a possible D gene (6 bases). Trimming took off 3 bases at V and 4 bases at J, with 13 bases between the two ends. CDR1 and CDR2 (germline): KGHSH, LQKENI. The CDR3 totals 15 residues. CDR3 DNA sequence: TGTGCCAGCTCACCCCCGACTAGGATTTACAATGAGCAGTTCTTC. The encoded protein is CASSPPTRIYNEQFF.

The rearrangement links TRBV25-1 to TRBJ2-3; a weak D match, TRBD1 (6 bases). There are 15 residues in the CDR3. The germline V gene encodes CDR1 MGHDK and CDR2 SYGVNS. Trimming left V 6 bases short and J 2 bases short, with 15 bases between. CDR3 DNA sequence: TGTGCCAGCAGCCCTACGTGGGGACACACAGATACGCAGTATTTT. Amino acid sequence: CASSPTWGHTDTQYF.

The CDR3: CASSGRDRGPAEQYF. CDR3 sequence (DNA): TGCGCCAGCAGCGGACGGGACAGGGGGCCGGCCGAGCAGTACTTC. V usage is TRBV5-1 and J usage is TRBJ2-7; 12 bases fit TRBD1. This CDR3 has 15 amino acids. CDR1 and CDR2 (germline): SGHRS, YFSETQ. V gave up 4 bases and J gave up 6 bases; unmatched junction bases: 8. Together with reference TRBV5-1 and TRBJ2-7, the CDR3 gives the full variable domain: KAGVTQTPRYLIKTRGQQVTLSCSPISGHRSVSWYQQTPGQGLQFLFEYFSETQRNKGNFPGRFSGRQFSNSRSEMNVSTLELGDSALYLCASSGRDRGPAEQYFGPGTRLTVT.

The chain is built from TRBV7-9 and TRBJ1-2, with a tentative D call TRBD1 (6 bases). There are 13 residues in the CDR3. Germline lookup yields CDR1 SEHNR and CDR2 FQNEAQ (reference sequence). V lost 5 bases and J 4 bases, leaving 11 bases between the germline ends. CDR3 coding DNA: TGTGCCAGCAGCCTCACAGGGTCCTATGGCTACACCTTC. This translates into CASSLTGSYGYTF.

This chain joins TRBV5-6 and TRBJ2-3, with D unresolved. Per germline, CDR1 SGHDT and CDR2 YYEEEE. The CDR3 spans 13 residues. V gave up 4 bases and J gave up 0 bases, with 6 bases separating them. CDR3 sequence (DNA): TGTGCCAGCAGCCTGTTCAGCACAGATACGCAGTATTTT. Its translation is CASSLFSTDTQYF.

This clone was observed a single time. The chain carries TRBV6-6 and TRBJ2-7; 7 bases line up with TRBD1. The CDR3 spans 13 residues. Germline CDR1 reads MNHNY; CDR2 reads SVGAGI (reference sequence). V trimming: 7 bases; J trimming: 4 bases; junction bases outside the gene matches: 7. DNA for the CDR3: TGTGCCAGCAAAGGGGGCGCGAGGTACGAGCAGTACTTC. Protein: CASKGGARYEQYF.

The V and J genes are TRBV7-2 and TRBJ2-5, with 9 nucleotides matching TRBD2. TRBJ2-7 matches the DNA end more closely, so the J call is doubtful. The germline CDR1 and CDR2 sequences are SGHTA and FQGNSA. CDR3 length equals 16 residues. CDR3 in amino acids: CASSLAGSGRTYEQYF. The CDR3 bases are TGTGCCAGCAGCTTAGCAGGTAGCGGGAGAACCTACGAGCAGTACTTC.

As for this clone: This likely comes from a read error, as the CDR3 has no conserved phenylalanine or tryptophan at its end. The chain couples TRBV2 to TRBJ2-7, with 7 bases lining up with TRBD1. The germline V gene encodes CDR1 SNHLY and CDR2 FYNNEI. V was pared by 3 bases and J by 5 bases, with 7 bases of the junction left unmatched. This CDR3 spans 14 amino acids. CDR3 sequence reads: CASSDSSGQNEQYL. The CDR3 DNA is TGTGCCAGCAGTGATAGTTCGGGACAGAACGAGCAGTACCTC.

The chain carries TRBV7-3 and TRBJ2-7; D is ambiguous. Germline V gene sequence: CDR1 SGHTA, CDR2 FQGTGA. This CDR3 is built from 16 residues. Trimming took off 5 bases at V and 2 bases at J, with 19 bases between the two ends. CDR3 amino acids: CASSPRGSPSTYEQYF. For the CDR3, the DNA is TGTGCCAGCAGCCCCCGCGGTTCCCCTTCCACCTACGAGCAGTACTTC.

The CDR3 loop reads CASSPEVGKGETQYF. CDR3 DNA sequence: TGCGCCAGCAGCCCGGAGGTGGGGAAGGGAGAGACCCAGTACTTC. The gene calls are TRBV5-1 and TRBJ2-5, with D maybe TRBD2 (5 bases). V dropped 4 bases and J dropped 4 bases, with 17 bases sitting between them. This CDR3 contains 15 residues. CDR1 SGHRS and CDR2 YFSETQ come from the germline V gene.

Only one count was recorded for this clone. V usage is TRBV18 and J usage is TRBJ1-1; no firm D call. Trimming left V 0 bases short and J 0 bases short, with 8 bases between. Germline V CDR1 and CDR2: KGHSH, LQKENI. This CDR3 region has 15 residues. In nucleotides, the CDR3 is TGTGCCAGCTCACCACCACAGCCCCTGAACACTGAAGCTTTCTTT. The encoded protein is CASSPPQPLNTEAFF.

This sequence joins TRBV21-1 and TRBJ2-3; TRBD2, as called in the table, went unchecked against the DNA. TRBV21-1 represents a pseudogene. There are 18 residues in the CDR3. The CDR3, as DNA: TGTGCCAGCAGGATGGGGGGGGAGAGACAACCTCCCACAGATACGCAGTATTTT. Protein sequence: CASRMGGERQPPTDTQYF.

The chain employs TRBV10-3 and TRBJ1-4, with D uncertain. This CDR3 is 16 amino acids long. V shed 6 bases and J shed 0 bases, with 14 bases lying between them. CDR1 and CDR2 from the germline V gene are ENHRY and SYGVKD. The CDR3 region has the DNA TGTGCCATCAGCCCTGGTGTCCAGGCAACTAATGAAAAACTGTTTTTT. Its protein is CAISPGVQATNEKLFF.

The chain has TRBV5-4 and TRBJ2-3; D might be TRBD1 (5 bases). Germline V gene sequence: CDR1 SGHNT, CDR2 YYREEE (reference sequence). The CDR3 has 15 amino acids. V was cut by 1 base and J by 5 bases, with 14 bases left in between. DNA of the CDR3: TGTGCCAGCAGCTTGAGGCAGGGTGGTAGAGATACGCAGTATTTT. It codes for CASSLRQGGRDTQYF.

About this clone: One junction end disagrees with the germline gene, perhaps due to a read error. The chain is built from TRBV11-2 and TRBJ1-6, with 7 bases that match TRBD1. Germline CDR1 and CDR2: SGHAT and FQNNGV. The CDR3 totals 13 residues. The CDR3 is CASSSEGGRGFLF. The DNA for the CDR3 is TGTGCCAGCAGCTCAGAGGGGGGCAGGGGGTTTCTTTTT.

The J gene is TRBJ2-3, the V gene TRBV9, with 7 bases that match TRBD1. CDR3 size: 14 residues. CDR1 SGDLS and CDR2 YYNGEE come from the germline V gene. Trimming cost V 4 bases and J 3 bases; bases outside gene matches: 5. The CDR3 DNA reads as TGTGCCAGCAGCCCCCGACAGGGAACAGATACGCAGTATTTT. This sequence encodes CASSPRQGTDTQYF.

In its sample, this clone was seen once. This chain uses TRBV7-2 with TRBJ1-2; D is unclear. Per the germline V gene, CDR1 is SGHTA and CDR2 is FQGNSA. V gave up 4 bases and J gave up 8 bases, with 11 bases separating them. The CDR3 has 12 amino acids. The CDR3 DNA reads TGTGCCAGCAGCTCACAGTCGGGAGGCTACACCTTC. This codes for CASSSQSGGYTF.

This clone appeared a few times. The chain joins TRBV30 to TRBJ2-7; 9 positions match TRBD1. The CDR3 runs to 14 residues. The V gene end was trimmed by 5 bases and the J gene end by 4 bases; junction bases not matched to a gene: 9. CDR1 and CDR2 from the germline V gene are GTSNPN and SVGIG (reference sequence). The DNA for the CDR3 is TGTGCCTGGCATGGCGGACAGGGGAAATACGAGCAGTACTTC. Translating it yields CAWHGGQGKYEQYF.

This chain links TRBV27 with TRBJ2-5; D gene unclear. The germline V gene has CDR1 MNHEY and CDR2 SMNVEV (reference sequence). V shed 1 base and J shed 2 bases, with 8 bases lying between them. The CDR3 runs 14 residues. The CDR3 DNA reads as TGTGCCAGCAGTTTATTCGGTGAGCAAGAGACCCAGTACTTC. Translating it yields CASSLFGEQETQYF.

This clone has only one observation. The chain couples TRBV5-1 to TRBJ1-6, with D uncertain. V was pared by 2 bases and J by 3 bases, with 9 bases between. The CDR3 has 15 residues. The V gene's germline CDR1 is SGHRS and CDR2 YFSETQ. The CDR3 reads CASSFSENYNSPLHF. CDR3 in DNA: TGCGCCAGCAGCTTTTCTGAGAACTATAATTCACCCCTCCACTTT.

The CDR3 is CASSQDRDRMRGYTF. In nucleotides, the CDR3 is TGCGCCAGCAGCCAAGATCGGGATCGGATGAGGGGCTACACCTTC. This rearrangement joins TRBV4-1 to TRBJ1-2; D uncertain. The germline V and J ends were trimmed by 0 bases and 8 bases, with 16 bases remaining between them. The length of the CDR3 is 15 residues. CDR1 is MGHRA, CDR2 YSYEKL, per germline.

The V and J genes are TRBV5-1 and TRBJ2-1, with TRBD2 matching 9 bases. The length of the CDR3 is 15 residues. Germline V gene lookup returns CDR1 SGHRS and CDR2 YFSETQ. After removal of 2 bases from V and 5 bases from J, the junction contained 5 bases not matched to a gene. The CDR3 sequence: CASSLVAGAHNEQFF. CDR3 bases: TGCGCCAGCAGCTTAGTAGCGGGGGCCCACAATGAGCAGTTCTTC.

This clone was observed once. The DNA of the CDR3 is TGTGCCAGAATGTTTGACATTATAGCGGGTATTCAAGAGACCCAGTACTTC. Protein: CARMFDIIAGIQETQYF. The chain is built from TRBV9 and TRBJ2-5, with 7 bases lining up with TRBD2. The length of the CDR3 is 17 residues. Germline V CDR1 and CDR2: SGDLS, YYNGEE. V shed 8 bases, J shed 2 bases, and the junction held 18 bases outside the gene matches.

The chain links TRBV7-3 to TRBJ1-1; the D gene is possibly TRBD1 (6 bases). CDR3 length: 13 residues. The V end was cut by 5 bases, the J end by 1 base, with 8 bases between. Germline V CDR1 and CDR2: SGHTA, FQGTGA. The chain's CDR3 is CASSQDRNTEAFF. In DNA form, the CDR3 reads TGTGCCAGCAGCCAGGACAGGAACACTGAAGCTTTCTTT.

Points on this clone: Other DNA sequences within the sample encode an identical CDR3. V gene TRBV5-1 combines with J gene TRBJ2-1; D gene ambiguous. CDR3 length equals 15 residues. Trimming removed 0 bases at V and 0 bases at J, with 7 bases between. Germline CDR1 is SGHRS and CDR2 is YFSETQ. Written as DNA, the CDR3 is TGCGCCAGCAGCTTGGTTAGCAGCTCCTACAATGAGCAGTTCTTC. This translates into CASSLVSSSYNEQFF.

This clone was seen more than once but under ten times. As DNA, the CDR3 is TGCAGCGTTGCGGGACTGCCCGAGACCGGAAACACCATATATTTT. Its protein product is CSVAGLPETGNTIYF. The V gene is TRBV29-1, the J gene TRBJ1-3, with D possibly TRBD1 on 5 matching bases. The CDR3 sequence is 15 residues long. Trimming took off 4 bases at V and 4 bases at J, with 17 bases between the two ends. CDR1 SQVTM and CDR2 ANQGSEA come from the germline V gene.

V usage is TRBV4-3 and J usage is TRBJ2-2, with D maybe TRBD1 (6 bases). Germline CDR1 is LGHNA and CDR2 is YSLEER. CDR3 length: 14 amino acids. Trimming removed 4 bases from V and 4 bases from J, with 10 bases in between. The CDR3, as DNA: TGCGCCAGCAGCCCCCAGGACAGCACCGGGGAGCTGTTTTTT. This translates into CASSPQDSTGELFF.

V is TRBV7-7 and J is TRBJ2-2; D ambiguous. Germline CDR1 SSHAT, CDR2 FNYEAQ (reference sequence). This CDR3 region has 15 residues. V gave up 5 bases and J gave up 6 bases, with 16 bases separating them. CDR3 in amino acids: CASSPPGLGAGELFF. The CDR3 DNA reads as TGTGCCAGCAGCCCTCCCGGATTGGGCGCCGGGGAGCTGTTTTTT.

The sample holds a few counts of this clone. The chain is built from TRBV5-1 and TRBJ1-4, with 8 bases lining up with TRBD1. This CDR3 has 16 residues. V gave up 1 base and J gave up 2 bases; unmatched junction bases: 4. Germline V gives CDR1 SGHRS, CDR2 YFSETQ. The CDR3 sequence is CASSLSGDRTNEKLFF. CDR3 nucleotides: TGCGCCAGCAGCTTGTCCGGGGACAGGACTAATGAAAAACTGTTTTTT.

This clone was detected a few times. V usage is TRBV15 and J usage is TRBJ2-3, with D tentatively TRBD1 (6 bases). V lost 3 bases to trimming and J lost 2 bases, with 18 bases between them. Germline V lookup: CDR1 LNHNV, CDR2 YYDKDF (reference sequence). The CDR3 consists of 17 residues. The CDR3 loop is CATSSDTGLWNTDTQYF. The CDR3 bases are TGTGCCACCAGCAGCGATACAGGGTTGTGGAACACAGATACGCAGTATTTT.

The rearrangement uses TRBV7-2 and TRBJ1-3; D is undetermined. V lost 0 bases, J lost 4 bases, and 13 bases lay in between. The CDR3 runs to 16 residues. From germline, CDR1 is SGHTA and CDR2 FQGNSA. The CDR3 here is CASSLAGPQTGNTIYF. The CDR3 nucleotides are TGTGCCAGCAGCTTAGCGGGCCCACAAACAGGAAACACCATATATTTT.